This entry lists 25 T cell receptor beta chains sequenced from one sample in a study of T cell repertoires in cytomegalovirus infection (dated by TCRdb to about 2019). These reads were obtained on an Illumina HiSeq 1500. TCRdb trimmed the raw reads at Q25, called clones with MiXCR and kept productive beta chains. Here each entry gathers all rows of one CDR3 protein and keeps the most common genes and DNA. The sample yields 160,000 or so distinct CDR3 sequences; around 22% were counted once. Roughly 9.8% of the sample is held by the ten biggest clonotypes. Sequencing input: PBMCs. These receptors all stem from a human donor in good health (CMV status not recorded). Some clones in this sample may be carry-over from other donors' samples.

The chain joins TRBV20-1 to TRBJ2-7; 7 bases are a match to TRBD1. CDR3 length equals 13 residues. Trimming cost V 1 base and J 2 bases; bases outside gene matches: 2. CDR1 is DFQATT and CDR2 is SNEGSKA in the germline V gene (reference sequence). The CDR3 nucleotides are TGCAGTGCTAGAGGTGACAGGGCCTACGAGCAGTACTTC. The encoded protein is CSARGDRAYEQYF.

The V gene is TRBV28, the J gene TRBJ1-5; D gene uncertain. Trimming cost V 1 base and J 3 bases, with 7 bases left between them. This CDR3 comprises 14 residues. The germline V gene has CDR1 MDHEN and CDR2 SYDVKM. The CDR3 nucleotides are TGTGCCAGCAGTTTATCAGGCTCCAATCAGCCCCAGCATTTT. Its translation: CASSLSGSNQPQHF.

The rearrangement joins TRBV9 to TRBJ2-1; perhaps D is TRBD1 or TRBD2 (5 bases each). Between the trimmed V and J ends, which lost 3 bases and 9 bases, there was a span of 22 bases. Germline V gene data show CDR1 as SGDLS and CDR2 as YYNGEE. CDR3 length: 16 amino acids. In DNA, the CDR3 is TGTGCCAGCAGCGCCGAGGGGCTAGCCTTGGGCATTGAGCAGTTCTTC. This encodes CASSAEGLALGIEQFF.

The table lists this clonotype with a count of one. Given a much more abundant clone one base away, this may be a read error. This chain uses TRBV7-2 with TRBJ2-1, with 8 bases matching TRBD2. The CDR3 totals 16 residues. The germline V gene has CDR1 SGHTA and CDR2 FQGNSA. The DNA for the CDR3 is TGTGCCCGCAGCTTAACCGGGACTAGAGGGAGAAATGAGCAGTTCTTC. This codes for CARSLTGTRGRNEQFF.

The chain joins TRBV19 to TRBJ2-1; D is uncertain. The CDR3 has 16 residues. CDR1 is LNHDA, CDR2 SQIVND, per germline (reference sequence). V gave up 3 bases and J gave up 0 bases, with 12 bases separating them. The CDR3 protein is CASSIQVRSSYNEQFF. In DNA form, the CDR3 reads TGTGCCAGTAGTATTCAGGTACGAAGCTCCTACAATGAGCAGTTCTTC.

This clonotype showed up just a few times. The chain links TRBV30 to TRBJ2-7; 7 nucleotides line up with TRBD2. The CDR3 is 13 amino acids. V trimming: 7 bases; J trimming: 5 bases; junction bases outside the gene matches: 11. Germline V gene lookup returns CDR1 GTSNPN and CDR2 SVGIG (reference sequence). The chain's CDR3 is CALEWEGTNEQYF. CDR3 DNA: TGTGCCTTGGAGTGGGAGGGGACGAACGAGCAGTACTTC.

Turning to this clonotype: One junction end disagrees with the germline gene, perhaps due to a read error. The chain joins TRBV7-2 to TRBJ2-3; tentative D call: TRBD1 (6 bases). The CDR3 runs to 18 residues. Germline-derived CDR1 and CDR2 are SGHTA and FQGNSA. The CDR3 region has the DNA TGTGCCAGCAGCTTAAGCTGGTCGGGCGGAGGTAGGACAGATACGCCGTATTTT. As protein: CASSLSWSGGGRTDTPYF. The full variable domain, in which reference TRBV7-2 and TRBJ2-3 provide the parts outside the CDR3, is GAGVSQSPSNKVTEKGKDVELRCDPISGHTALYWYRQSLGQGLEFLIYFQGNSAPDKSGLPSDRFSAERTGGSVSTLTIQRTQQEDSAVYLCASSLSWSGGGRTDTPYFGPGTRLTVL.

This clonotype was counted between two and nine times. The CDR3 DNA sequence: TGTGCCAGCAGTTTGGCGTTGGGGACTAGCGGGAGGGGTTCCAAAAACATTCAGTACTTC. Encoded protein: CASSLALGTSGRGSKNIQYF. The genes are TRBV12-3 or TRBV12-4 and TRBJ2-4; 16 bases map to TRBD2. V shed 3 bases and J 2 bases; nucleotides not matched to a gene: 10. The CDR3 totals 20 residues.

This rearrangement joins TRBV20-1 to TRBJ2-7; 9 nucleotides align to TRBD1. This CDR3 has 14 residues. V lost 2 bases to trimming and J lost 3 bases; unmatched junction nucleotides: 5. The germline CDR1 and CDR2 sequences are DFQATT and SNEGSKA (reference sequence). Written as DNA, the CDR3 is TGCAGTGCTAGACCGGGACAGGGATTCTACGAGCAGTACTTC. Its translation is CSARPGQGFYEQYF.

The chain couples TRBV4-1 to TRBJ2-3; TRBD2 matches 10 bases. V lost 2 bases to trimming and J lost 1 base; unmatched junction nucleotides: 6. The length of the CDR3 is 17 residues. Germline-derived CDR1 and CDR2 are MGHRA and YSYEKL. Here the CDR3 reads CASSQTLAGAGTDTQYF. The CDR3 DNA follows: TGCGCCAGCAGCCAAACTCTAGCGGGGGCTGGCACAGATACGCAGTATTTT.

In its sample, this clonotype was seen a few times. One end of the junction does not line up with germline, which may come from a read error. The CDR3 sequence: CTSSSGVPNEKLFF. CDR3 DNA sequence: TGTACCAGCAGCTCAGGGGTGCCTAATGAAAAACTGTTTTTT. The chain couples TRBV12-3 or TRBV12-4 to TRBJ1-4; the D gene is possibly TRBD1 (6 bases). The CDR3 loop spans 14 amino acids.

This clonotype has a count of ten or more. The chain carries TRBV27 and TRBJ2-3; D is possibly TRBD1 (6 bases). This CDR3 has 15 residues. From germline, CDR1 is MNHEY and CDR2 SMNVEV (reference sequence). V was shortened by 5 bases and J by 3 bases, with 15 bases between the two germline ends. The CDR3 DNA sequence: TGTGCCAGCAGTGCTGGACAGCCCGCGACAGATACGCAGTATTTT. Translated: CASSAGQPATDTQYF.

This clonotype has a handful of counts. The rearrangement links TRBV6-5 to TRBJ1-1, with 7 bases fitting TRBD1. This CDR3 spans 14 amino acids. CDR1 is MNHEY, CDR2 SVGAGI, per germline. With V trimmed by 1 base and J by 7 bases, 6 bases remained unmatched. CDR3: CASSYFRDRGEAFF. Here the CDR3 DNA reads TGTGCCAGCAGTTACTTCCGGGACAGAGGTGAAGCTTTCTTT.

This clonotype was recorded at least ten times. The chain recombines TRBV7-2 with TRBJ1-6; 9 bases are a match to TRBD1. The V gene end was trimmed by 4 bases and the J gene end by 10 bases; junction bases not matched to a gene: 8. This CDR3 is built from 15 residues. CDR1 and CDR2 from the germline V gene are SGHTA and FQGNSA. CDR3 DNA: TGTGCCAGCAGCTCGCAGGGACAGGGTGGGTCACCCCTCCACTTT. Translation: CASSSQGQGGSPLHF.

The V gene is TRBV12-3 or TRBV12-4, the J gene TRBJ1-1, with D perhaps TRBD1 (5 bases). V shed 6 bases and J shed 5 bases, with 16 bases lying between them. The CDR3 loop spans 14 amino acids. As DNA, the CDR3 is TGTGCCAGCAGGGGACGGGTTCGGAAGACTGAAGCTTTCTTT. As protein: CASRGRVRKTEAFF.

This clonotype was detected only a few times. This chain's CDR3 is CASSPWDRGYEQYF. The DNA of the CDR3 is TGTGCCAGCAGTCCCTGGGACAGGGGATACGAGCAGTACTTC. V is TRBV28 and J is TRBJ2-7, with TRBD1 identical over 10 bases. The CDR3 sequence is 14 residues long. V lost 5 bases, J lost 4 bases, and 5 bases stayed unmatched. Germline loops: CDR1 MDHEN, CDR2 SYDVKM.

This clonotype was seen ten or more times. V gene TRBV19 combines with J gene TRBJ2-1; no clear D. The CDR3 is 14 amino acids. Trimming shortened V by 3 bases and J by 6 bases, and 12 bases separated the two germline ends. Germline CDR1 LNHDA, CDR2 SQIVND (reference sequence). For the CDR3, the DNA is TGTGCCAGTAGTATCTCCCTAAGGCCCAATGAGCAGTTCTTC. Its protein product is CASSISLRPNEQFF.

A few counts support this clonotype. The rearrangement links TRBV25-1 to TRBJ1-1, with a weak D call TRBD1 (5 bases). CDR3 length equals 12 residues. V was cut by 6 bases and J by 11 bases, with 16 bases left in between. Germline V lookup: CDR1 MGHDK, CDR2 SYGVNS. The CDR3 sequence: CASRSLPGEAFF. The CDR3, as DNA: TGTGCCAGCAGATCCCTCCCGGGGGAGGCTTTCTTT. Full variable domain (missing parts from reference TRBV25-1 and TRBJ1-1): EADIYQTPRYLVIGTGKKITLECSQTMGHDKMYWYQQDPGMELHLIHYSYGVNSTEKGDLSSESTVSRIRTEHFPLTLESARPSHTSQYLCASRSLPGEAFFGQGTRLTVV.

The chain uses TRBV19 and TRBJ2-5; 10 nucleotides align to TRBD2. Trimming removed 4 bases from V and 4 bases from J; junction bases left unmatched: 12. The V gene's germline CDR1 is LNHDA and CDR2 SQIVND (reference sequence). The CDR3 is 17 residues long. The CDR3 sequence: CASSNHLAGAEGETQYF. The CDR3 region has the DNA TGTGCCAGTAGTAACCATCTAGCGGGAGCAGAGGGAGAGACCCAGTACTTC.

In its sample, this clonotype was seen many times. V and J are TRBV5-4 and TRBJ2-4, with TRBD1 matching 9 bases. The CDR3 is 17 residues long. Germline-derived CDR1 and CDR2 are SGHNT and YYREEE (reference sequence). Trimming removed 4 bases from V and 6 bases from J; junction bases left unmatched: 14. CDR3: CASSLGPQGAEGNIQYF. The DNA of the CDR3 is TGTGCCAGCAGCCTCGGCCCACAGGGGGCAGAAGGAAACATTCAGTACTTC.

This clonotype came up many times. This rearrangement joins TRBV7-6 to TRBJ1-6; D might be TRBD1 (5 bases). The CDR3 extends over 14 amino acids. Germline lookup yields CDR1 SGHVS and CDR2 FNYEAQ. V lost 0 bases, J lost 8 bases, and 8 bases lay in between. As DNA, the CDR3 is TGTGCCAGCAGCTTAGCCGGCAGGGATTCACCCCTCCACTTT. Residues: CASSLAGRDSPLHF.

This rearrangement joins TRBV12-3 or TRBV12-4 to TRBJ2-2, with D hard to call. Trimming shortened V by 7 bases and J by 5 bases, and 14 bases separated the two germline ends. The CDR3 covers 14 residues. CDR3 in amino acids: CASTLILETGELFF. CDR3 DNA: TGTGCCAGCACCCTAATTCTGGAAACCGGGGAGCTGTTTTTT.

This clonotype was detected many times. The genes are TRBV7-6 and TRBJ1-5; TRBD1 might be the D (5 bases). V was pared by 5 bases and J by 5 bases, with 16 bases between. This CDR3 region has 15 residues. From germline, CDR1 is SGHVS and CDR2 FNYEAQ. CDR3 region: CASSPRRGEDQPQHF. The DNA for the CDR3 is TGTGCCAGCAGCCCGCGGCGGGGGGAGGATCAGCCCCAGCATTTT.

This clonotype was recorded at least ten times. V usage is TRBV7-9 and J usage is TRBJ1-3; D not resolved. The V gene lost 2 bases and the J gene lost 0 bases, with 20 bases spanning the gap. Germline CDR1 is SEHNR and CDR2 is FQNEAQ (reference sequence). The CDR3 length is 19 residues. The CDR3 protein is CASSLTPGPLTHSGNTIYF. CDR3 DNA sequence: TGTGCCAGCAGCTTAACTCCAGGCCCCCTTACACACTCTGGAAACACCATATATTTT.

This clonotype was detected ten times or more. This chain's CDR3 is CASSGLDRARRTDTQYF. Here the CDR3 DNA reads TGTGCCAGCTCCGGTCTAGACAGGGCCCGCCGCACAGATACGCAGTATTTT. The chain couples TRBV7-6 to TRBJ2-3, with 7 bases that match TRBD1. Germline V gene data show CDR1 as SGHVS and CDR2 as FNYEAQ. Germline trimming cut 8 bases from V and 1 base from J; bases unmatched to any gene: 15. CDR3 length: 17 residues. The whole variable domain, remainder taken from reference TRBV7-6 and TRBJ2-3, is GAGVSQSPRYKVTKRGQDVALRCDPISGHVSLYWYRQALGQGPEFLTYFNYEAQQDKSGLPNDRFSAERPEGSISTLTIQRTEQRDSAMYRCASSGLDRARRTDTQYFGPGTRLTVL.